The 30 T cell receptor beta chains listed next were all sequenced from one sample in a study of control samples from healthy donors and cancer patients. Clones were read by immunoSEQ multiplex PCR, and TCRdb kept only the in-frame ones, dropping some. In the table there are about 170,000 clones, about 91% of which are singletons. Sequencing was carried out using blood. Every receptor here comes from a woman aged 40 to 49 in good health.

The chain combines TRBV6-1 with TRBJ2-1; tentatively, D is TRBD2 (7 bases). This CDR3 region has 16 residues. V lost 6 bases and J 2 bases, leaving 17 bases between the germline ends. CDR1 and CDR2 (germline): MNHNS, SASEGT. CDR3 sequence reads: CASRESGGPTYNEQFF. CDR3 DNA sequence: TGTGCCAGCAGGGAATCGGGGGGCCCCACCTACAATGAGCAGTTCTTC.

The chain combines TRBV10-2 with TRBJ1-1; D is perhaps TRBD1 (5 bases). V gave up 5 bases and J gave up 1 base, with 11 bases separating them. CDR3 size: 14 residues. The V gene's germline CDR1 is WSHSY and CDR2 SAAADI. The CDR3 region has the DNA TGCGCCAGCAGTTTGGGACCATCGAACACTGAAGCTTTCTTT. It is translated as CASSLGPSNTEAFF.

V is TRBV14 and J is TRBJ1-2; D perhaps matches TRBD1 (6 bases). Germline CDR1 reads SGHDN; CDR2 reads FVKESK. The CDR3 has 15 residues. Between the trimmed V and J ends, which lost 3 bases and 5 bases, there was a span of 16 bases. CDR3 protein: CASSQVSGGGYGYTF. Here the CDR3 DNA reads TGTGCCAGCAGCCAGGTATCGGGGGGCGGGTATGGCTACACCTTC.

CDR3 loop: CASSEQGIGQPQHF. The CDR3 DNA follows: TGTGCCAGCAGTGAACAGGGAATTGGTCAGCCCCAGCATTTT. The rearrangement uses TRBV2 and TRBJ1-5, with D tentatively TRBD1 (5 bases). This CDR3 region has 14 residues. Germline CDR1 is SNHLY and CDR2 is FYNNEI. V was cut by 2 bases and J by 6 bases, with 11 bases left in between.

This chain connects TRBV4-1 to TRBJ1-1, with 7 nucleotides matching TRBD1. Germline V gives CDR1 MGHRA, CDR2 YSYEKL. The CDR3 runs 15 residues. J gave up 3 bases and V 0 bases, and 4 bases lay outside the gene matches. Here the CDR3 DNA reads TGCGCCAGCAGCCAAGACACAGGGGACGACACTGAAGCTTTCTTT. Amino acids: CASSQDTGDDTEAFF.

The chain is built from TRBV29-1 and TRBJ1-3; 8 nucleotides match TRBD1. CDR1 is SQVTM and CDR2 is ANQGSEA in the germline V gene. V was pared by 6 bases and J by 4 bases, with 8 bases of the junction left unmatched. The CDR3 sequence is 14 residues long. The CDR3 loop reads CSVVDRGKGNTIYF. CDR3 sequence (DNA): TGCAGCGTCGTAGACAGGGGCAAGGGAAACACCATATATTTT.

The rearrangement uses TRBV2 and TRBJ1-2, with D possibly being TRBD1 (5 bases). The CDR3 has 13 residues. CDR1 is SNHLY and CDR2 is FYNNEI in the germline V gene. V was cut by 9 bases and J by 0 bases, with 11 bases left in between. The CDR3 is CARTRAANYGYTF. DNA for the CDR3: TGTGCCAGGACCAGGGCTGCTAACTATGGCTACACCTTC.

The V gene is TRBV13, the J gene TRBJ2-1; TRBD2 aligns across 11 bases. V trimming: 6 bases; J trimming: 9 bases; junction bases outside the gene matches: 7. This CDR3 contains 14 residues. Germline V gene data show CDR1 as PRHDT and CDR2 as FYEKMQ (reference sequence). This CDR3 reads CASRTSGESVEQFF. DNA for the CDR3: TGTGCCAGCAGGACTAGCGGGGAATCAGTTGAGCAGTTCTTC.

CDR3 in amino acids: CASSIWTSGGEGETQYF. The CDR3 nucleotides read TGTGCCAGCAGTATTTGGACTAGCGGGGGGGAAGGAGAGACCCAGTACTTC. The chain recombines TRBV25-1 with TRBJ2-5; 15 bases agree with TRBD2. This CDR3 region has 17 residues. From germline, CDR1 is MGHDK and CDR2 SYGVNS. With 5 bases clipped from V and 4 bases from J, the junction kept 8 bases outside the gene matches.

V gene TRBV11-2 combines with J gene TRBJ2-3; possible D gene TRBD2, 5 bases. Germline-derived CDR1 and CDR2 are SGHAT and FQNNGV. The CDR3 consists of 16 residues. Trimming left V 1 base short and J 5 bases short, with 16 bases between. The CDR3, as DNA: TGTGCCAGCAGCTTAGTTGGTGGTAGCGTGATAGATACGCAGTATTTT. Translating it yields CASSLVGGSVIDTQYF. The variable domain in full, completed from reference TRBV11-2 and TRBJ2-3, reads EAGVAQSPRYKIIEKRQSVAFWCNPISGHATLYWYQQILGQGPKLLIQFQNNGVVDDSQLPKDRFSAERLKGVDSTLKIQPAKLEDSAVYLCASSLVGGSVIDTQYFGPGTRLTVL.

V gene TRBV6-1 combines with J gene TRBJ2-1; D is perhaps TRBD1 (5 bases). This CDR3 contains 12 residues. With 0 bases removed from V and 14 bases from J, the gap between germline ends came to 11 bases. The germline V gene encodes CDR1 MNHNS and CDR2 SASEGT. The CDR3, as DNA: TGTGCCAGCAGTGAAGCGGTGGACACGGAGTTCTTC. It encodes CASSEAVDTEFF.

The chain couples TRBV12-5 to TRBJ2-5, with D uncertain. Trimming left V 6 bases short and J 5 bases short, with 4 bases between. The CDR3 runs to 10 residues. Per germline, CDR1 LGHNT and CDR2 FRNRAP. The CDR3, as DNA: TGTGCTAGTGGCAGGGAGACCCAGTACTTC. Residues: CASGRETQYF.

This clone has only one observation. The V and J genes are TRBV11-2 and TRBJ1-1, with a possible D match to TRBD1 (6 bases). Germline CDR1 SGHAT, CDR2 FQNNGV. The CDR3 totals 13 residues. V lost 6 bases, J lost 1 base, and 9 bases lay in between. CDR3 in amino acids: CASRLGQNTEAFF. In DNA, the CDR3 is TGTGCCAGCAGACTGGGACAGAACACTGAAGCTTTCTTT. Complete variable domain (other parts from reference TRBV11-2 and TRBJ1-1): EAGVAQSPRYKIIEKRQSVAFWCNPISGHATLYWYQQILGQGPKLLIQFQNNGVVDDSQLPKDRFSAERLKGVDSTLKIQPAKLEDSAVYLCASRLGQNTEAFFGQGTRLTVV.

The chain combines TRBV5-1 with TRBJ2-5; D remains unclear. Looked up from germline, CDR1 is SGHRS and CDR2 is YFSETQ. CDR3 length equals 12 residues. V shed 4 bases and J shed 2 bases, with 6 bases lying between them. The CDR3 spells CASSLIQETQYF. The CDR3 DNA follows: TGCGCCAGCAGCCTGATACAAGAGACCCAGTACTTC.

This clone was recorded once. J is TRBJ2-1 and V is TRBV5-6; D possibly corresponds to TRBD1 (6 bases). Trimming took 3 bases from V and 0 from J, leaving 19 bases between them. The germline gives CDR1 SGHDT, CDR2 YYEEEE. The CDR3 runs 18 residues. The CDR3 DNA reads TGTGCCAGCAGCTACGGTCCCCCAGGACAGCACTCCTACAATGAGCAGTTCTTC. Protein: CASSYGPPGQHSYNEQFF.

The chain employs TRBV7-9 and TRBJ1-6; tentative D call: TRBD1 (6 bases). The V end was cut by 7 bases, the J end by 9 bases, with 16 bases between. CDR3 length equals 14 residues. Germline V gene sequence: CDR1 SEHNR, CDR2 FQNEAQ (reference sequence). DNA for the CDR3: TGTGCCAGCACCCTAGGGGGACTGGGTTCACCCCTCCACTTT. This encodes CASTLGGLGSPLHF.

The chain joins TRBV5-4 to TRBJ1-6, with D tentatively TRBD1 (5 bases). V lost 7 bases to trimming and J lost 7 bases, with 15 bases between them. The CDR3 has 14 amino acids. Germline V lookup: CDR1 SGHNT, CDR2 YYREEE (reference sequence). The CDR3 DNA sequence: TGTGCCAGCCAAACGGGGGGGGAAAATTCACCCCTCCACTTT. Protein: CASQTGGENSPLHF.

The chain links TRBV5-6 to TRBJ2-2; D uncertain. CDR3 length: 17 residues. V gave up 2 bases and J gave up 1 base, with 15 bases separating them. Germline V gene lookup returns CDR1 SGHDT and CDR2 YYEEEE. The CDR3 sequence is CASSFGLSGRNTGELFF. The CDR3 DNA follows: TGTGCCAGCAGCTTTGGTCTATCGGGCAGGAACACCGGGGAGCTGTTTTTT.

The chain is built from TRBV21-1 and TRBJ1-1; TRBD1, as called in the table, went unchecked against the DNA. TRBV21-1 constitutes a pseudogene. This CDR3 comprises 20 residues. CDR3 in amino acids: CASREPGFPGQGFSGTEAFF. The CDR3 coding sequence is TGTGCCAGCAGGGAGCCGGGATTTCCGGGACAGGGGTTTTCGGGCACTGAAGCTTTCTTT.

The chain links TRBV18 to TRBJ1-2, with unresolved D. Between the trimmed V and J ends, which lost 0 bases and 8 bases, there was a span of 13 bases. Germline values: CDR1 KGHSH, CDR2 LQKENI. The CDR3 consists of 14 residues. This CDR3 reads CASSPPGWYDGYTF. The CDR3 region has the DNA TGTGCCAGCTCACCACCAGGTTGGTACGACGGCTACACCTTC. Full variable domain (missing parts from reference TRBV18 and TRBJ1-2): NAGVMQNPRHLVRRRGQEARLRCSPMKGHSHVYWYRQLPEEGLKFMVYLQKENIIDESGMPKERFSAEFPKEGPSILRIQQVVRGDSAAYFCASSPPGWYDGYTFGSGTRLTVV.

This chain joins TRBV5-1 and TRBJ2-5; possibly TRBD1 for D (6 bases). The V gene lost 4 bases and the J gene lost 4 bases, with 14 bases spanning the gap. Per the germline V gene, CDR1 is SGHRS and CDR2 is YFSETQ. The CDR3 loop spans 14 amino acids. CDR3 bases: TGCGCCAGCAGCGCACAGGGATCGGGAGAGACCCAGTACTTC. Translation: CASSAQGSGETQYF.

This sequence joins TRBV19 and TRBJ2-1; 10 nucleotides line up with TRBD2. The CDR3 spans 16 residues. The J segment lost 8 bases and the V segment lost 0 bases, leaving 7 bases of the junction unmatched. Germline-derived CDR1 and CDR2 are LNHDA and SQIVND (reference sequence). CDR3 coding DNA: TGTGCCAGTAGTATAGAAGCCAGCGGGGGGGCCGATGAGCAGTTCTTC. This translates into CASSIEASGGADEQFF. Full variable domain (remainder filled in from reference TRBV19 and TRBJ2-1): DGGITQSPKYLFRKEGQNVTLSCEQNLNHDAMYWYRQDPGQGLRLIYYSQIVNDFQKGDIAEGYSVSREKKESFPLTVTSAQKNPTAFYLCASSIEASGGADEQFFGPGTRLTVL.

The chain couples TRBV4-2 to TRBJ2-6; the D gene could be TRBD1 or TRBD2 (5 bases each). Germline-derived CDR1 and CDR2 are LGHNA and YNFKEQ. This CDR3 has 18 amino acids. The V and J ends lost 0 bases and 1 base respectively, with 13 bases between them. The CDR3 loop reads CASSQEGTDYSGANVLTF. CDR3 nucleotides: TGTGCCAGCAGCCAAGAAGGGACGGATTATTCTGGGGCCAACGTCCTGACTTTC.

The genes are TRBV7-3 and TRBJ2-1, with D possibly being TRBD1 (7 bases). In germline, CDR1 is SGHTA, CDR2 FQGTGA. Between the trimmed V and J ends, which lost 4 bases and 8 bases, there was a span of 15 bases. This CDR3 region has 14 residues. The CDR3 reads CASSSQGGWDEQFF. The CDR3 DNA follows: TGTGCCAGCAGCTCCCAGGGGGGTTGGGATGAGCAGTTCTTC.

The genes are TRBV3-1 (or the pseudogene TRBV3-2) and TRBJ2-5; 8 bases align to TRBD2. Germline V gene sequence: CDR1 LGHDT, CDR2 YNNKEL (reference sequence). V was clipped by 4 bases and J by 2 bases; unmatched bases: 9. CDR3 length: 16 amino acids. CDR3: CASSRGTSPYQETQYF. The CDR3 DNA follows: TGTGCCAGCAGCCGGGGGACTAGTCCTTATCAAGAGACCCAGTACTTC.

The chain carries TRBV4-2 and TRBJ2-3, with 9 bases aligning to TRBD2. The germline CDR1 and CDR2 sequences are LGHNA and YNFKEQ. The CDR3 spans 16 residues. The V and J ends lost 5 bases and 3 bases, in that order; junction bases with no gene match: 9. The DNA of the CDR3 is TGTGCCAGCAGCTCCCCGCTAGCGGGGAAGACAGATACGCAGTATTTT. Protein: CASSSPLAGKTDTQYF.

CDR3 DNA sequence: TGTTGTGCTTCCCCGGGGAACTATGGCTACACCTTC. It encodes CCASPGNYGYTF. The rearrangement uses TRBV19 and TRBJ1-2; D is uncertain. CDR3 length equals 12 residues. Germline CDR1 reads LNHDA; CDR2 reads SQIVND (reference sequence). Full variable domain (outside the CDR3, taken from reference TRBV19 and TRBJ1-2): DGGITQSPKYLFRKEGQNVTLSCEQNLNHDAMYWYRQDPGQGLRLIYYSQIVNDFQKGDIAEGYSVSREKKESFPLTVTSAQKNPTAFYLCCASPGNYGYTFGSGTRLTVV.

The chain joins TRBV2 to TRBJ1-3; TRBD1 aligns across 7 bases. V lost 7 bases to trimming and J lost 4 bases; unmatched junction nucleotides: 1. CDR1 is SNHLY and CDR2 is FYNNEI in the germline V gene. There are 12 residues in the CDR3. The CDR3 spells CASKDRGNTIYF. The CDR3 nucleotides are TGTGCCAGCAAGGACAGGGGAAACACCATATATTTT.

The V and J genes are TRBV2 and TRBJ1-2, with 9 positions matching TRBD1. This CDR3 has 14 amino acids. Germline CDR1 is SNHLY and CDR2 is FYNNEI. Germline trimming cut 2 bases from V and 4 bases from J; bases unmatched to any gene: 2. The CDR3 sequence: CASSEMTGGYGYTF. As DNA, the CDR3 is TGTGCCAGCAGTGAAATGACAGGGGGCTATGGCTACACCTTC.

CDR3 region: CASSSGHDYGYTF. The CDR3, as DNA: TGCGCCAGCAGCTCGGGACATGACTATGGCTACACCTTC. The rearrangement uses TRBV5-1 and TRBJ1-2, with D tentatively TRBD1 (6 bases). Trimming cost V 3 bases and J 3 bases, with 9 bases left between them. The CDR3 extends over 13 amino acids. The germline gives CDR1 SGHRS, CDR2 YFSETQ. Filled out from reference TRBV5-1 and TRBJ1-2, the complete variable domain reads KAGVTQTPRYLIKTRGQQVTLSCSPISGHRSVSWYQQTPGQGLQFLFEYFSETQRNKGNFPGRFSGRQFSNSRSEMNVSTLELGDSALYLCASSSGHDYGYTFGSGTRLTVV.